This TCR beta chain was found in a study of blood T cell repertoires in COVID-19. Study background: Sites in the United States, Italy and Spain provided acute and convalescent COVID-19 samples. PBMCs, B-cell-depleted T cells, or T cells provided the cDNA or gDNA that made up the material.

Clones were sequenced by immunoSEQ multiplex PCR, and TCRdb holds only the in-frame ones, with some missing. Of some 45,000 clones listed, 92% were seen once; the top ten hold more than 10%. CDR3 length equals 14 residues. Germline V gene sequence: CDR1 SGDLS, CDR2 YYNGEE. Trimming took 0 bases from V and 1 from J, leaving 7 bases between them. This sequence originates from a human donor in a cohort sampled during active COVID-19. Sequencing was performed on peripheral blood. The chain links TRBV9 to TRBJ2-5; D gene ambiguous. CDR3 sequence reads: CASSVDRFQETQYF. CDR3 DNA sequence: TGTGCCAGCAGCGTAGATAGATTCCAAGAGACCCAGTACTTC.